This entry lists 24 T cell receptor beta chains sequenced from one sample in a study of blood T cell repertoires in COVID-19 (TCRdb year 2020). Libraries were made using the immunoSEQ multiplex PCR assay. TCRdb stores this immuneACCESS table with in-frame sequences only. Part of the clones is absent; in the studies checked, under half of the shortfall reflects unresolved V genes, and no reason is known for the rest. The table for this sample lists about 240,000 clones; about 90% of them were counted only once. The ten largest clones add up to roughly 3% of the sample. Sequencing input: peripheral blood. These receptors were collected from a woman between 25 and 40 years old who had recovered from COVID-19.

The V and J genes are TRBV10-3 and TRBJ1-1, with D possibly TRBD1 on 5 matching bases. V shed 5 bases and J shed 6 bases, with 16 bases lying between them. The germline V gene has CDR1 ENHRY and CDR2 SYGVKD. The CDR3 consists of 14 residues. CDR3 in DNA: TGTGCCATCAGTCCTATCGGGGGGGAGGCTGAAGCTTTCTTT. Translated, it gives CAISPIGGEAEAFF.

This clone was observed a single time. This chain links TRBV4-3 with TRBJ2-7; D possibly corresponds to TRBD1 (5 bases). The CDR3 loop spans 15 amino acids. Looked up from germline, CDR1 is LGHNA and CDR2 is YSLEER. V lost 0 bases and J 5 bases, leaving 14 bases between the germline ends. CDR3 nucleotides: TGCGCCAGCAGCCAAGAAGGGGCAGGTCTCCACGAGCAGTACTTC. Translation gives CASSQEGAGLHEQYF.

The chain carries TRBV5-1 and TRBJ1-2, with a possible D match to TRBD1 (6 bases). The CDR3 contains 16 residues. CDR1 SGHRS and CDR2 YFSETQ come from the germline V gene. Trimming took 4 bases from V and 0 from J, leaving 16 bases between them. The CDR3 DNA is TGCGCCAGCAGCCCTGAGACAGGCCGACCTAACTATGGCTACACCTTC. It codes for CASSPETGRPNYGYTF.

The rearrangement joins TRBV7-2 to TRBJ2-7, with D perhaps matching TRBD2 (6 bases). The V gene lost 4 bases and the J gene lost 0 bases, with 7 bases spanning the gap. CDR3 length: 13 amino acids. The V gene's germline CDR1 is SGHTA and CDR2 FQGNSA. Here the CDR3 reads CASSSGSSYEQYF. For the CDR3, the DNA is TGTGCCAGCAGCTCCGGGAGCTCCTACGAGCAGTACTTC.

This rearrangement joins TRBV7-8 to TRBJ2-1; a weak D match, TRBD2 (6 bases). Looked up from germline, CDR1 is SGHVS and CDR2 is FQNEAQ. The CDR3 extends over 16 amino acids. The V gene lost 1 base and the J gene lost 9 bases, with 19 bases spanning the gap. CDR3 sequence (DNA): TGTGCCAGCAGCTTAGGAACTAGCTTCGGAAGCGGTGAGCAGTTCTTC. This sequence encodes CASSLGTSFGSGEQFF.

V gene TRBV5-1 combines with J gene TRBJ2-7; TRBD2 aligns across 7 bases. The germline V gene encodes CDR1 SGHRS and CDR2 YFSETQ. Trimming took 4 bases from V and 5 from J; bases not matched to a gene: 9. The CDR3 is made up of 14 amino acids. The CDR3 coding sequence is TGCGCCAGCAGCCAGATCGGGACTAAGGACGAGCAGTACTTC. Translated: CASSQIGTKDEQYF.

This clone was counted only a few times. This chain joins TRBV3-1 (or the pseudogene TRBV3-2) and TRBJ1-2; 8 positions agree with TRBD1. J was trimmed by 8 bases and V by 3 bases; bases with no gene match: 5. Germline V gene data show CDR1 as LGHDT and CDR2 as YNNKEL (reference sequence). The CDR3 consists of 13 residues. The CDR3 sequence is CASSHKTGEGYTF. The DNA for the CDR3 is TGTGCCAGCAGCCACAAGACAGGGGAAGGCTACACCTTC.

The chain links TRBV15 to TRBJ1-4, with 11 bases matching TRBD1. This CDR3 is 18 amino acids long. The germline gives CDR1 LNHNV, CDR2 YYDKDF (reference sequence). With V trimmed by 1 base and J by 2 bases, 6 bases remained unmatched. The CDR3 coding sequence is TGTGCCACCAGCAGAGGTGGGGACAGGGGGTTCACTAATGAAAAACTGTTTTTT. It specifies CATSRGGDRGFTNEKLFF.

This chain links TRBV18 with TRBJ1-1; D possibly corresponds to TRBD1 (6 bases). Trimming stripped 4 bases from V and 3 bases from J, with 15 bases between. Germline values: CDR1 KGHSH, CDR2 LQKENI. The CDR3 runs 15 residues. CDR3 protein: CASSQKQGLDTEAFF. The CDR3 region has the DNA TGTGCCAGCTCACAAAAACAGGGTCTGGACACTGAAGCTTTCTTT.

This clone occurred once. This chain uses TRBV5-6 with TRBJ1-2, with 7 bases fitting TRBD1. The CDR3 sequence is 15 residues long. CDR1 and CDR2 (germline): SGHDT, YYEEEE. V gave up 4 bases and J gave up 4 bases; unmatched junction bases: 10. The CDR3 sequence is CASSVSWTGVYGYTF. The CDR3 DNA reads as TGTGCCAGCAGCGTCTCCTGGACAGGAGTCTATGGCTACACCTTC.

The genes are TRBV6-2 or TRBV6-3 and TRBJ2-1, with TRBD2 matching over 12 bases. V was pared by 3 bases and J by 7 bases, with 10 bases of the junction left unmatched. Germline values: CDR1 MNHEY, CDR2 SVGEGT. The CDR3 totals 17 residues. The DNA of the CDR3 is TGTGCCAGCAGTTATGGGACTAGCGGGCTAGGGCCGAATGAGCAGTTCTTC. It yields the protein CASSYGTSGLGPNEQFF.

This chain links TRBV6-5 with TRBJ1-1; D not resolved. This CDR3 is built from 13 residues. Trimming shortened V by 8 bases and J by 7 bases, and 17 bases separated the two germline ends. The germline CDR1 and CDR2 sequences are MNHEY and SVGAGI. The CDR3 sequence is CASFVDKSFEAFF. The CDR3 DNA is TGTGCCAGCTTTGTCGACAAGTCTTTTGAAGCTTTCTTT.

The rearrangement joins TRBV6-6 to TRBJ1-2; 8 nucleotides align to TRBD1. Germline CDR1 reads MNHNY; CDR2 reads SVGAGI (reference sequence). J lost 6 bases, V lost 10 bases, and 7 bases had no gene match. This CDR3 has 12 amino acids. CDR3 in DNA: TGTGCCACCCTGACAGGGGTGCATGGCTACACCTTC. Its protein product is CATLTGVHGYTF.

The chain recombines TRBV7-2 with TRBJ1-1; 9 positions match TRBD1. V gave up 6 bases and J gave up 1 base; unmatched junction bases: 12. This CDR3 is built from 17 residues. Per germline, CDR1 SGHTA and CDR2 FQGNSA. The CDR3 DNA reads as TGTGCCAGCAGAAACCCGGGACAGGGCCCCGCGAACACTGAAGCTTTCTTT. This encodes CASRNPGQGPANTEAFF. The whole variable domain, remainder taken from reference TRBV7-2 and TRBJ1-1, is GAGVSQSPSNKVTEKGKDVELRCDPISGHTALYWYRQSLGQGLEFLIYFQGNSAPDKSGLPSDRFSAERTGGSVSTLTIQRTQQEDSAVYLCASRNPGQGPANTEAFFGQGTRLTVV.

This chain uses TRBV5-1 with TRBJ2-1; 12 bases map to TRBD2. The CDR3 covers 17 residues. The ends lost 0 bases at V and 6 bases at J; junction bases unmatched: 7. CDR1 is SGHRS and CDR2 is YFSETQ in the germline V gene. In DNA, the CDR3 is TGCGCCAGCAGCTTGGCCCCCCTAGCGGGGGGGCCCAATGAGCAGTTCTTC. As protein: CASSLAPLAGGPNEQFF.

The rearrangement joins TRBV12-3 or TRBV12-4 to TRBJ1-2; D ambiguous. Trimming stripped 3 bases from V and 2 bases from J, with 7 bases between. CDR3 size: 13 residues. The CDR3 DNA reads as TGTGCCAGCAGTTTTCCCGGGAACTATGGCTACACCTTC. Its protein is CASSFPGNYGYTF.

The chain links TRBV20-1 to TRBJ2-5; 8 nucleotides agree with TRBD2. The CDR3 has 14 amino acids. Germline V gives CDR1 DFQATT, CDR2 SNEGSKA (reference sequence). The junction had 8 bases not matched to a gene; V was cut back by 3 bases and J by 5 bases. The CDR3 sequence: CSASGPGGRETQYF. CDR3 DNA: TGCAGTGCTAGTGGTCCGGGGGGGCGGGAGACCCAGTACTTC.

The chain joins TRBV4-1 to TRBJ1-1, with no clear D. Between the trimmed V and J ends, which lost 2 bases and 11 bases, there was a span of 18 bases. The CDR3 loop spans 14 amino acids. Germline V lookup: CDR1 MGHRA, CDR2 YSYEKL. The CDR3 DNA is TGCGCCAGCAGCCAATTCCCGGCGCAAGCGGGGGCTTTCTTT. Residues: CASSQFPAQAGAFF.

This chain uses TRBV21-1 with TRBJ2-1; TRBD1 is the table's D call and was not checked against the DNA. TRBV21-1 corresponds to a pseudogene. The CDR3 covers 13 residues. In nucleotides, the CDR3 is TGTGCCAGCAGCACCCCAGGATACAATGAGCAGTTCTTC. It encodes CASSTPGYNEQFF.

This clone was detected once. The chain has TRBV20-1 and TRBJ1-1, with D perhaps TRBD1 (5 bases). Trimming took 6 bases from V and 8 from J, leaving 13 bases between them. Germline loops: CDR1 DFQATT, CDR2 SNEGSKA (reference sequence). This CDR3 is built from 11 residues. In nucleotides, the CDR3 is TGCAGTGCCCTCTCAGACAGAGAAGCTTTCTTT. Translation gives CSALSDREAFF.

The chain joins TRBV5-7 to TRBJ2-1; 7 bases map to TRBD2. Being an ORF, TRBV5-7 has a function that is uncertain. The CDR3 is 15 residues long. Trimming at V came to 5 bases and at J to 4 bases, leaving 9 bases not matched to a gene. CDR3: CASSSAGTTYNEQFF. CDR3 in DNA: TGTGCCAGCAGTTCCGCCGGGACTACTTACAATGAGCAGTTCTTC.

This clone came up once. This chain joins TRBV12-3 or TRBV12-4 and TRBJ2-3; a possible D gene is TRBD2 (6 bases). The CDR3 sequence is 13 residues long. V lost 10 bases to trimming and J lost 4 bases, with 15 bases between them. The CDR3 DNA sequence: TGTGCCACACGGAGGGTAGGGTCAGATACGCAGTATTTT. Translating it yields CATRRVGSDTQYF.

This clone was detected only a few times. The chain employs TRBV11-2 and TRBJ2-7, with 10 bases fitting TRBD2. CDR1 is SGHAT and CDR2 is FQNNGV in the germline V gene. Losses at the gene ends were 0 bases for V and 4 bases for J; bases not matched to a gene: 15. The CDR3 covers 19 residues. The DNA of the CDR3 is TGTGCCAGCAGCTTAGATGAGCGTTTAGCGGGGGGACGGGCGTACGAGCAGTACTTC. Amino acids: CASSLDERLAGGRAYEQYF.

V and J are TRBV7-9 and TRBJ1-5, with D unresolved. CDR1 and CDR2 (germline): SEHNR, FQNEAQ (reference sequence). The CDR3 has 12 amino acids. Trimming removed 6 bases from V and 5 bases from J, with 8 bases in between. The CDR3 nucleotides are TGTGCCAGCAGTTACGGGGATCAGCCCCAGCATTTT. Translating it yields CASSYGDQPQHF.